This T cell receptor beta chain was obtained from a study of blood T cell repertoires in COVID-19. Study-level information: Some COVID-19 samples were acute and others convalescent; all came from the United States, Italy and Spain. The cDNA or gDNA used as material had been derived from T cells, B-cell-depleted T cells, or PBMCs.

In the original analysis: By means of reference gene primer amplification, nucleated cell counts were estimated. TCRdb keeps only in-frame clones here, not all; method: immunoSEQ multiplex PCR. V and J calls and clone size are as listed in that table; D and trimming were resolved from the DNA. The sample holds 200,000 to 250,000 clones, roughly 80% seen once. CDR1 MNHEY and CDR2 SVGEGT come from the germline V gene. The CDR3 has 14 amino acids. Trimming took off 3 bases at V and 2 bases at J, with 11 bases between the two ends. This TCR came from an older woman with acute or convalescent COVID-19. Specimen: peripheral blood. V gene TRBV6-2 or TRBV6-3 combines with J gene TRBJ2-7; no definite D call. The CDR3 sequence is CASSYRQITYEQYF. In DNA, the CDR3 is TGTGCCAGCAGTTATCGTCAGATCACCTACGAGCAGTACTTC.